This T cell receptor (beta chain) was recorded in a study of cytotoxic CD8 clonotypes in ibrutinib-treated CLL. Study overall: Response samples were obtained once patients had received a median approximately 11 months of treatment, range 6 to 36.

Sequenced by immunoSEQ multiplex PCR; TCRdb stores in-frame clones only, minus some. The table shows more than 110,000 clones, with approximately 80% occurring only once. Germline V lookup: CDR1 MNHEY, CDR2 SVGAGI. There are 14 residues in the CDR3. Germline trimming cut 7 bases from V and 4 bases from J; bases unmatched to any gene: 8. This clone was recorded a few times. The sequence derives from a human donor with chronic lymphocytic leukemia. Sequencing used PBMCs, obtained after 24 months of ibrutinib treatment. The chain is built from TRBV6-5 and TRBJ1-2; 8 positions match TRBD1. The CDR3 bases are TGTGCCAGCAAAGGAGGAGACAGGGGCTATGGCTACACCTTC. Encoded protein: CASKGGDRGYGYTF.